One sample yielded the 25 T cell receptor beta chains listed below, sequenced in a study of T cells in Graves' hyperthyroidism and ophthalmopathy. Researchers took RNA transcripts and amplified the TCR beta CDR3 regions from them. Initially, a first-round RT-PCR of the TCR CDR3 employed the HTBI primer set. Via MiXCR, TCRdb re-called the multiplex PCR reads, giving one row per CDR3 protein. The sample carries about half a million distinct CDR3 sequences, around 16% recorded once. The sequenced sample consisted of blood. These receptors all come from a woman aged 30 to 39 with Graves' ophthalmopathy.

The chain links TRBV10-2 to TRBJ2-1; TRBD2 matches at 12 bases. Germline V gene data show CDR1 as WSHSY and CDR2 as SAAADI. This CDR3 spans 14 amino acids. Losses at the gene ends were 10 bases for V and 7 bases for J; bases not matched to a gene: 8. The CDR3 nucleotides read TGCGCCACCTTAGGACTAGCGGGATTAAATGAGCAGTTCTTC. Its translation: CATLGLAGLNEQFF.

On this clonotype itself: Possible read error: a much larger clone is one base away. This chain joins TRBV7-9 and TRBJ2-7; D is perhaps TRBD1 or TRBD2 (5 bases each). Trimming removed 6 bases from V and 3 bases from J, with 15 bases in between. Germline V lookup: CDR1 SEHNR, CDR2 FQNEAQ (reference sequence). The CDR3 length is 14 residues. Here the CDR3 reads CASRGLGEFYEQYF. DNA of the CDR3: TGTGCCAGCAGAGGACTGGGGGAATTCTACGAGCAGTACTTC.

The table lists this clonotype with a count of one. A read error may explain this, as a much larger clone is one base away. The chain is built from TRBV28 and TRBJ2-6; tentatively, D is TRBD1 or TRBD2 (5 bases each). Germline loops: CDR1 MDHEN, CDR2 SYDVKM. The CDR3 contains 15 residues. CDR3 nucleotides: TGTGCCAGCAGTTCCGGGGTGATTGGGGCCAGCGTCCTGACTTTC. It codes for CASSSGVIGASVLTF.

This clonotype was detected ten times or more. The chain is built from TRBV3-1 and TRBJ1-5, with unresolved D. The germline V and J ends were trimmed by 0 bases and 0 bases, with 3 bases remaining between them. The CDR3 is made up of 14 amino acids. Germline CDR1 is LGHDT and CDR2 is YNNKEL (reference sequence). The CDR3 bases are TGTGCCAGCAGCCAAGAGTATAGCAATCAGCCCCAGCATTTT. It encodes CASSQEYSNQPQHF. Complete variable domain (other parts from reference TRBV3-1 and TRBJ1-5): DTAVSQTPKYLVTQMGNDKSIKCEQNLGHDTMYWYKQDSKKFLKIMFSYNNKELIINETVPNRFSPKSPDKAHLNLHINSLELGDSAVYFCASSQEYSNQPQHFGDGTRLSIL.

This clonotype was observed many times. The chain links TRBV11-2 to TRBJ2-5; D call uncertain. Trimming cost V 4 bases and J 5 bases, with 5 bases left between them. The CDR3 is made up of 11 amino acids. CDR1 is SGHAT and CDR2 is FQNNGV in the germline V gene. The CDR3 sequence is CASSYSETQYF. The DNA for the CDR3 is TGTGCCAGCAGCTACAGCGAGACCCAGTACTTC.

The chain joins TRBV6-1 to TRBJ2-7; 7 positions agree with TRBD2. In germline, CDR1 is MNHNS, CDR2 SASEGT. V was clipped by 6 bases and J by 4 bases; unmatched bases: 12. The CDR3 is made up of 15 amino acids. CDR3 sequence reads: CASRAGLVVSYEQYF. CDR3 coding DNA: TGTGCCAGCAGGGCTGGACTAGTAGTCAGTTACGAGCAGTACTTC.

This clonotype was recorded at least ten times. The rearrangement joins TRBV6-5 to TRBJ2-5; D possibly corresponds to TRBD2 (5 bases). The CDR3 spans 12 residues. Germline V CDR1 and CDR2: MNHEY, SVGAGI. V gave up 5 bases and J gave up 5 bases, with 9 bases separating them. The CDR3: CASSERGETQYF. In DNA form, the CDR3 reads TGTGCCAGCAGTGAGAGAGGGGAGACCCAGTACTTC.

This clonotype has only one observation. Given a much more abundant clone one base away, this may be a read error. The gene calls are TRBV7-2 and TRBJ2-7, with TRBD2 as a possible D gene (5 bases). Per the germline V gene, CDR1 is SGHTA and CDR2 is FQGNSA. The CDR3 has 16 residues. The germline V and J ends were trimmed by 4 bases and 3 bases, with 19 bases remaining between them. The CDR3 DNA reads TGTGCCAGCAGCTCACCACTAGGAGGAGAACACTACGAGCAGTACTTC. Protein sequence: CASSSPLGGEHYEQYF.

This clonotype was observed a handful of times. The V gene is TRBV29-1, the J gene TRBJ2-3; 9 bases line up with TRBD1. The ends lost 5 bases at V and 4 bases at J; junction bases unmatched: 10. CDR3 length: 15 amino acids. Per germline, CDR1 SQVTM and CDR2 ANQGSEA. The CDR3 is CSVLAGTGSPDTQYF. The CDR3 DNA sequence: TGCAGCGTTCTTGCCGGGACAGGGTCCCCAGATACGCAGTATTTT.

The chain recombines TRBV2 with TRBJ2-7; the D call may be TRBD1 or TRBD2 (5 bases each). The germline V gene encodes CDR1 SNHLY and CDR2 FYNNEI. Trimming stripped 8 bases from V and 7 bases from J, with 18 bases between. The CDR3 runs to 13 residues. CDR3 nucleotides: TGTGCCAGCGGGGGTTGGGCTTTCCCAGAGCAGTACTTC. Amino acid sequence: CASGGWAFPEQYF.

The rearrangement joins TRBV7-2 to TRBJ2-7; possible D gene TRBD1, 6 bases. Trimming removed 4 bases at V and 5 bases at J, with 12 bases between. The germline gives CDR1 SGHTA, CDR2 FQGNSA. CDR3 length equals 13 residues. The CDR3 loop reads CASSSQGSDEQYF. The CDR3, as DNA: TGTGCCAGCAGCTCACAGGGTTCGGACGAGCAGTACTTC.

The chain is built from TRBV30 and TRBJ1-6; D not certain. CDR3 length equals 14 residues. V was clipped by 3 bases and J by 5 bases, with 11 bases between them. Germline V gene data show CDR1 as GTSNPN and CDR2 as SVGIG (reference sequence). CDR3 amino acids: CAWSVGNNNSPLHF. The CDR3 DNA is TGTGCCTGGAGCGTCGGCAATAATAATTCACCCCTCCACTTT. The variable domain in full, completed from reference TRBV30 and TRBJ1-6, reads SQTIHQWPATLVQPVGSPLSLECTVEGTSNPNLYWYRQAAGRGLQLLFYSVGIGQISSEVPQNLSASRPQDRQFILSSKKLLLSDSGFYLCAWSVGNNNSPLHFGNGTRLTVT.

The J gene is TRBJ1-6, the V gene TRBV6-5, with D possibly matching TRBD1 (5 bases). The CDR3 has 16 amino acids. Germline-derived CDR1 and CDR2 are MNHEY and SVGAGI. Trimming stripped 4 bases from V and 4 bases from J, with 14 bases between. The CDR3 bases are TGTGCCAGCAGTTCCTCCGAGACAGTTTATAATTCACCCCTCCACTTT. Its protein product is CASSSSETVYNSPLHF.

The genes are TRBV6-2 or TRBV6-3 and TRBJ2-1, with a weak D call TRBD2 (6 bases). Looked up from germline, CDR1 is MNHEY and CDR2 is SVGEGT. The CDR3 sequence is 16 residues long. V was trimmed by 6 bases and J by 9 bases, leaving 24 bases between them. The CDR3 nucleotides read TGTGCCAGCAGCCTTGGAGGGGCCCTGATAAGCGCTGAGCAGTTCTTC. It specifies CASSLGGALISAEQFF.

In DNA form, the CDR3 reads TGTGCCAGTAGTACCCCAGCGGACAGGTTGTTTCGCGAGCAGTACTTC. This encodes CASSTPADRLFREQYF. This chain connects TRBV19 to TRBJ2-7, with TRBD1 matching 7 bases. Unmatched junction bases numbered 15, after V lost 4 bases and J lost 6 bases. The CDR3 covers 16 residues. The germline CDR1 and CDR2 sequences are LNHDA and SQIVND (reference sequence).

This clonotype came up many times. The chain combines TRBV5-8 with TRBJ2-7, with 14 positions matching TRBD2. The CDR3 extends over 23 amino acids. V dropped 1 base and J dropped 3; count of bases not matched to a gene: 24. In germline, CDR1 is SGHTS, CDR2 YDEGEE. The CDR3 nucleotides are TGTGCCAGCAGCTTGACTCCCCGCTGGACTAGCGGGAGGAACAAGGATAGGTACTACGAGCAGTACTTC. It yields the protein CASSLTPRWTSGRNKDRYYEQYF.

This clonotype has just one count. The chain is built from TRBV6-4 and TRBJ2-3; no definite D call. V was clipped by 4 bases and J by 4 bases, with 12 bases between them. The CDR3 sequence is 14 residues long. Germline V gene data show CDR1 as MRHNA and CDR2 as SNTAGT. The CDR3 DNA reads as TGTGCCAGCAGTGCCGTCGGCGGATCAGATACGCAGTATTTT. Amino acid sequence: CASSAVGGSDTQYF.

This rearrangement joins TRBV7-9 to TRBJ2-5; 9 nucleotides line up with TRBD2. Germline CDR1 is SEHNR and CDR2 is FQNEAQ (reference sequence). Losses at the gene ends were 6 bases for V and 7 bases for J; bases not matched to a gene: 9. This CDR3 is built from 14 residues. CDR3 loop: CASSPYSGSGTQYF. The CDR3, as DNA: TGTGCCAGCAGTCCCTATAGCGGGAGTGGGACCCAGTACTTC. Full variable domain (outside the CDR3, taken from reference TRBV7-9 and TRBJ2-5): DTGVSQNPRHKITKRGQNVTFRCDPISEHNRLYWYRQTLGQGPEFLTYFQNEAQLEKSRLLSDRFSAERPKGSFSTLEIQRTEQGDSAMYLCASSPYSGSGTQYFGPGTRLLVL.

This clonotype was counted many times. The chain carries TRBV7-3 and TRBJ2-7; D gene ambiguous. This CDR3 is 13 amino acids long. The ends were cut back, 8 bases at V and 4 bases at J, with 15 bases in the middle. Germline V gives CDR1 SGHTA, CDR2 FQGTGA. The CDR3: CASSLGNEYEQYF. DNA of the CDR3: TGTGCCAGCTCTCTAGGGAATGAGTACGAGCAGTACTTC.

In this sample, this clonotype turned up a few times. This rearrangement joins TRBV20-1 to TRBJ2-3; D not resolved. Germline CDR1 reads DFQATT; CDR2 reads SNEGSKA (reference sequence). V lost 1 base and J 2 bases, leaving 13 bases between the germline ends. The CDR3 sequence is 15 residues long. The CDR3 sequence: CSARGPSSHTDTQYF. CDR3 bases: TGCAGTGCTAGAGGTCCTAGTAGCCACACAGATACGCAGTATTTT.

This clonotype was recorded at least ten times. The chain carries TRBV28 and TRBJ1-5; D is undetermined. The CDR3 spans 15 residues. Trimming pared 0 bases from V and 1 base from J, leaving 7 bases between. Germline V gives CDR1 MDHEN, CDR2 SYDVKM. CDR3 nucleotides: TGTGCCAGCAGTTTATGGCGGACCAGCAATCAGCCCCAGCATTTT. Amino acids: CASSLWRTSNQPQHF. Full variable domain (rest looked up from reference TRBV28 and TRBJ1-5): DVKVTQSSRYLVKRTGEKVFLECVQDMDHENMFWYRQDPGLGLRLIYFSYDVKMKEKGDIPEGYSVSREKKERFSLILESASTNQTSMYLCASSLWRTSNQPQHFGDGTRLSIL.

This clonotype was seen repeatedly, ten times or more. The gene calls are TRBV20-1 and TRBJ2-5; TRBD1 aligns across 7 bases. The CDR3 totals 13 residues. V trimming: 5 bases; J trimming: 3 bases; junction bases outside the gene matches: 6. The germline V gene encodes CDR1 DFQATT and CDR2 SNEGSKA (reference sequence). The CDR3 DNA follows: TGCAGTGCTCCGACAGGGCTCGAAGAGACCCAGTACTTC. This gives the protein CSAPTGLEETQYF.

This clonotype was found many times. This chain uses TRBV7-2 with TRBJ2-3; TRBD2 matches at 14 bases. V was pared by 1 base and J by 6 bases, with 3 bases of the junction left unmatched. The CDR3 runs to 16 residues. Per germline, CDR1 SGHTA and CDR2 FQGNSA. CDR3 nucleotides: TGTGCCAGCAGCTTAGTGGGACTAGCGGGGGTGGATACGCAGTATTTT. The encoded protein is CASSLVGLAGVDTQYF.

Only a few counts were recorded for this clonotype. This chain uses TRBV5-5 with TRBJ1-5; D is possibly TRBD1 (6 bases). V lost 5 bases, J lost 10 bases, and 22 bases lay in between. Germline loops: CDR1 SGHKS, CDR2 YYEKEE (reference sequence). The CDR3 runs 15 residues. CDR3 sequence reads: CASSLEGGTINPQHF. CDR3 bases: TGTGCCAGCAGTCTAGAGGGGGGAACGATCAACCCCCAGCATTTT.

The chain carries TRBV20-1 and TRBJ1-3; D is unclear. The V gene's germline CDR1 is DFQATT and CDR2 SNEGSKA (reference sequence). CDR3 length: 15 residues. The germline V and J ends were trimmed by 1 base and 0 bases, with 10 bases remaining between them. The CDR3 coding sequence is TGCAGTGCTAGAGCGTACAAGGGCTCTGGAAACACCATATATTTT. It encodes CSARAYKGSGNTIYF.